Below are 7 T cell receptor beta chains sequenced from a single sample in a study of CD8 T cells in ankylosing spondylitis. Points from the study as a whole: Blood from ankylosing spondylitis patients appeared to carry a characteristic eight-variant TCR beta motif.

No cognate antigen is known for these TCRs. TCRdb re-analysed the 5' RACE reads in MiXCR, keeping a single row per CDR3 protein. The sample has about 390,000 distinct CDR3 sequences, about a fifth seen once. Sequencing input: blood, either unsorted or a sorted T cell fraction (not recorded which). The receptors shown here come from a male donor with ankylosing spondylitis.

The chain combines TRBV29-1 with TRBJ1-1; no clear D gene. The CDR3 extends over 13 amino acids. V lost 0 bases, J lost 8 bases, and 13 bases lay in between. Per germline, CDR1 SQVTM and CDR2 ANQGSEA. The CDR3 reads CSVEEVMSGEAFF. The CDR3 nucleotides are TGCAGCGTTGAAGAAGTAATGTCCGGGGAAGCTTTCTTT.

V is TRBV7-2 and J is TRBJ2-3; the match to TRBD2 covers 10 bases. This CDR3 has 17 residues. CDR1 SGHTA and CDR2 FQGNSA come from the germline V gene. V was clipped by 2 bases and J by 2 bases; unmatched bases: 7. The CDR3 spells CASSLRSGRGNTDTQYF. The CDR3 DNA sequence: TGTGCCAGCAGCTTAAGGAGCGGGAGGGGTAACACAGATACGCAGTATTTT.

This chain uses TRBV20-1 with TRBJ2-7; D might be TRBD2 (5 bases). The V and J ends lost 3 bases and 0 bases respectively, with 12 bases between them. CDR3 length: 14 amino acids. From germline, CDR1 is DFQATT and CDR2 SNEGSKA (reference sequence). CDR3 coding DNA: TGCAGTGCTAGTTTGGCAGGACTCTCCTACGAGCAGTACTTC. The encoded protein is CSASLAGLSYEQYF.

This clonotype was found many times. The rearrangement uses TRBV28 and TRBJ2-7, with 11 bases aligning to TRBD1. Germline CDR1 is MDHEN and CDR2 is SYDVKM. Losses at the gene ends were 1 base for V and 5 bases for J; bases not matched to a gene: 7. This CDR3 contains 16 residues. The CDR3 nucleotides are TGTGCCAGCAGTTTATTCCCGGGACAGGGGGACAACGAGCAGTACTTC. Residues: CASSLFPGQGDNEQYF.

This clonotype was recorded a few times. The chain links TRBV6-4 to TRBJ1-1, with 8 bases aligning to TRBD1. CDR1 and CDR2 from the germline V gene are MRHNA and SNTAGT. V was clipped by 4 bases and J by 3 bases; unmatched bases: 4. CDR3 size: 14 residues. The CDR3 DNA reads as TGTGCCAGCAGTGTGGACAGGGAAGACACTGAAGCTTTCTTT. It specifies CASSVDREDTEAFF.

The gene calls are TRBV5-1 and TRBJ2-2; TRBD1 matches 10 bases. The CDR3 is made up of 16 amino acids. Germline V gene sequence: CDR1 SGHRS, CDR2 YFSETQ. With V trimmed by 2 bases and J by 3 bases, 4 bases remained unmatched. CDR3 sequence reads: CASSLPGTGDTGELFF. The CDR3 coding sequence is TGCGCCAGCAGCTTACCCGGGACAGGGGACACCGGGGAGCTGTTTTTT. Combining the CDR3 with reference TRBV5-1 and TRBJ2-2 gives the whole variable domain KAGVTQTPRYLIKTRGQQVTLSCSPISGHRSVSWYQQTPGQGLQFLFEYFSETQRNKGNFPGRFSGRQFSNSRSEMNVSTLELGDSALYLCASSLPGTGDTGELFFGEGSRLTVL.

This sequence joins TRBV12-3 or TRBV12-4 and TRBJ2-7; D is uncertain. The germline V and J ends were trimmed by 2 bases and 7 bases, with 15 bases remaining between them. This CDR3 has 14 amino acids. The DNA for the CDR3 is TGTGCCAGCAGTTTAAAGGCCGGGCCTTTTGAGCAGTACTTC. It translates to CASSLKAGPFEQYF.